The entry that follows covers one TCR beta chain sequence. Its antigen is still unknown. This table comes from immunoSEQ multiplex PCR, and its TCRdb copy is limited to in-frame clones, with some not included. In the table there are roughly 10,000 clones, over 70% of which are singletons. The data were obtained in a study of PD-1 blockade in classical Hodgkin lymphoma. General observations from the study: Relapsed/refractory patients reportedly had lower baseline diversity than newly diagnosed patients. TCR diversity rose significantly by C4D1 in CD4+ but not CD8+ cells.

Noted time point: cycle 4 day 1 (C4D1), after more than 5 weeks of nivolumab. There was relapse after autologous stem cell transplantation in every patient, and there was variation in brentuximab vedotin exposure. Negative selection with magnets was how CD8+ T cells were isolated from the thawed PBMCs. Best responses included complete response and partial response; otherwise, the best response was progressive disease. The CDR3 consists of 14 residues. V was trimmed by 8 bases and J by 5 bases, leaving 16 bases between them. Germline V lookup: CDR1 ENHRY, CDR2 SYGVKD. The chain uses TRBV10-3 and TRBJ2-1; D may match TRBD1 or TRBD2 (6 bases each). The sequence derives from a human donor with classical Hodgkin lymphoma. The source material was CD8+ T cells from blood, sampled before the fourth cycle of nivolumab. This CDR3 is CAIQGRDPDNEQFF. CDR3 nucleotides: TGTGCCATCCAGGGGCGGGACCCGGACAATGAGCAGTTCTTC.